Below, 29 T cell receptor beta chains from the same sample are listed, as sequenced in a study of OX40 agonist ivuxolimab in advanced cancers. Receptor amplification or capture employed the immunoSEQ multiplex PCR assay. The table was pulled from immuneACCESS by TCRdb, which kept in-frame rearrangements only. Such tables lose some clones; where checked, under half of the loss comes from unresolved V genes, and the rest has no known cause. This sample holds roughly 56,000 clones; approximately 91% were observed only once. The leading ten clones occupy over 0.65% of the sample. Sequences were derived from CD4+ or CD8+ T cells sorted from blood, sampled in a trial of the OX40 agonist ivuxolimab. The receptors derive from an adult with an advanced solid tumor such as melanoma, head and neck, liver or kidney cancer.

The rearrangement uses TRBV5-4 and TRBJ1-4; 10 nucleotides match TRBD1. J was trimmed by 7 bases and V by 4 bases; bases with no gene match: 4. Germline CDR1 SGHNT, CDR2 YYREEE (reference sequence). The CDR3 contains 14 residues. For the CDR3, the DNA is TGTGCCAGCAGCCCCGACAGGGGGCGTGAAAAACTGTTTTTT. Protein: CASSPDRGREKLFF.

The chain carries TRBV5-1 and TRBJ2-7; 7 positions agree with TRBD2. The CDR3 loop spans 14 amino acids. CDR1 is SGHRS, CDR2 YFSETQ, per germline. V shed 5 bases and J 3 bases; nucleotides not matched to a gene: 8. DNA of the CDR3: TGCGCCAGCAGAGAGGGAGGGGCCGGCTACGAGCAGTACTTC. Its protein product is CASREGGAGYEQYF.

The rearrangement joins TRBV5-1 to TRBJ2-2; D gene uncertain. In germline, CDR1 is SGHRS, CDR2 YFSETQ. Trimming stripped 0 bases from V and 7 bases from J, with 10 bases between. This CDR3 has 14 amino acids. CDR3 region: CASSLAGTSGELFF. In nucleotides, the CDR3 is TGCGCCAGCAGCTTGGCCGGAACAAGCGGGGAGCTGTTTTTT.

The chain combines TRBV6-5 with TRBJ1-6, with a tentative D call TRBD1 (5 bases). The CDR3 runs to 15 residues. The germline CDR1 and CDR2 sequences are MNHEY and SVGAGI. V was clipped by 8 bases and J by 0 bases, with 11 bases between them. The CDR3 nucleotides read TGTGCCAGCCGGCGGGGGAGCTCCTATAATTCACCCCTCCACTTT. This sequence encodes CASRRGSSYNSPLHF.

The V and J genes are TRBV19 and TRBJ1-3; tentative D call: TRBD1 (6 bases). Germline assignment: CDR1 LNHDA and CDR2 SQIVND (reference sequence). There are 15 residues in the CDR3. With 6 bases removed from V and 1 base from J, the gap between germline ends came to 13 bases. CDR3 region: CASRLGQGSGNTIYF. CDR3 nucleotide sequence: TGTGCCAGTAGATTGGGGCAGGGGTCTGGAAACACCATATATTTT.

The genes are TRBV9 and TRBJ1-1; TRBD1 aligns across 7 bases. The V segment lost 5 bases and the J segment 4 bases; nucleotides outside the gene matches: 20. This CDR3 spans 18 amino acids. CDR1 and CDR2 from the germline V gene are SGDLS and YYNGEE. The CDR3 reads CASRADRAINRSSTEAFF. The CDR3 nucleotides are TGTGCCAGCAGGGCTGACAGGGCGATTAATCGTTCGAGCACTGAAGCTTTCTTT.

V is TRBV27 and J is TRBJ2-7, with D possibly TRBD1 on 5 matching bases. Germline values: CDR1 MNHEY, CDR2 SMNVEV (reference sequence). The CDR3 has 14 amino acids. V shed 5 bases and J shed 2 bases, with 13 bases lying between them. In DNA form, the CDR3 reads TGTGCCAGCAGTCTCACCCGACAGACCTACGAGCAGTACTTC. Encoded protein: CASSLTRQTYEQYF.

The chain carries TRBV10-3 and TRBJ1-2, with 7 bases matching TRBD1. This CDR3 comprises 12 residues. Germline CDR1 reads ENHRY; CDR2 reads SYGVKD. Germline trimming cut 6 bases from V and 2 bases from J; bases unmatched to any gene: 0. The CDR3 DNA reads TGTGCCATCAGGACAGGGAACTATGGCTACACCTTC. Translating it yields CAIRTGNYGYTF.

The J gene is TRBJ1-6, the V gene TRBV7-2; tentative D call: TRBD1 (5 bases). In germline, CDR1 is SGHTA, CDR2 FQGNSA. This CDR3 has 14 residues. Trimming stripped 5 bases from V and 9 bases from J, with 14 bases between. The CDR3 nucleotides read TGTGCCAGCAGCCCAGGGAGTCCGGGTTCACCCCTCCACTTT. Translation gives CASSPGSPGSPLHF.

The rearrangement uses TRBV5-8 and TRBJ2-7, with 9 bases aligning to TRBD2. Germline-derived CDR1 and CDR2 are SGHTS and YDEGEE. There are 15 residues in the CDR3. V gave up 2 bases and J gave up 3 bases; unmatched junction bases: 6. The CDR3 loop reads CASSFSGGLNYEQYF. CDR3 nucleotide sequence: TGTGCCAGCAGCTTTAGCGGGGGCCTAAACTACGAGCAGTACTTC.

The rearrangement uses TRBV10-1 and TRBJ1-1, with D perhaps matching TRBD1 (5 bases). The CDR3 runs to 15 residues. Germline CDR1 is WNHNN and CDR2 is SYGVQD (reference sequence). The V end lost 4 bases, the J end lost 4 bases, and 16 bases lay between the germline ends. The CDR3 DNA follows: TGCGCCAGCAGTGGTGGGACCCCTGGGGCCACTGAAGCTTTCTTT. It encodes CASSGGTPGATEAFF.

The gene calls are TRBV18 and TRBJ1-1, with D possibly TRBD1 on 6 matching bases. Germline CDR1 reads KGHSH; CDR2 reads LQKENI. Trimming left V 3 bases short and J 4 bases short, with 12 bases between. The length of the CDR3 is 14 residues. The CDR3: CASSPSQGITEAFF. In DNA, the CDR3 is TGTGCCAGCTCACCCTCACAGGGTATCACTGAAGCTTTCTTT.

V gene TRBV5-4 combines with J gene TRBJ2-4; TRBD1 is a possible D gene (6 bases). This CDR3 has 15 amino acids. V was trimmed by 1 base and J by 6 bases, leaving 14 bases between them. The V gene's germline CDR1 is SGHNT and CDR2 YYREEE (reference sequence). The CDR3: CASSLTTGGGNIQYF. Here the CDR3 DNA reads TGTGCCAGCAGCTTGACGACAGGTGGTGGAAACATTCAGTACTTC. The full variable domain, with the rest looked up from reference TRBV5-4 and TRBJ2-4, is ETGVTQSPTHLIKTRGQQVTLRCSSQSGHNTVSWYQQALGQGPQFIFQYYREEENGRGNFPPRFSGLQFPNYSSELNVNALELDDSALYLCASSLTTGGGNIQYFGAGTRLSVL.

V gene TRBV5-5 combines with J gene TRBJ2-3; weak D call: TRBD1 (5 bases). Germline V gene sequence: CDR1 SGHKS, CDR2 YYEKEE (reference sequence). V lost 0 bases to trimming and J lost 3 bases, with 14 bases between them. This CDR3 region has 16 residues. The CDR3 DNA follows: TGTGCCAGCAGCTTGGCGGGTCAGGGAAGTACAGATACGCAGTATTTT. It specifies CASSLAGQGSTDTQYF.

The J gene is TRBJ1-1, the V gene TRBV9; D uncertain. Trimming cost V 3 bases and J 4 bases, with 10 bases left between them. Germline CDR1 reads SGDLS; CDR2 reads YYNGEE. The CDR3 contains 13 residues. Written as DNA, the CDR3 is TGTGCCAGCAGCGGTACGCGGGCCACTGAAGCTTTCTTT. Amino acids: CASSGTRATEAFF.

This clone was counted once. This chain uses TRBV6-5 with TRBJ1-5; D perhaps matches TRBD1 (5 bases). Germline V gene sequence: CDR1 MNHEY, CDR2 SVGAGI. V shed 6 bases and J shed 3 bases, with 15 bases lying between them. The CDR3 runs to 15 residues. The CDR3 DNA follows: TGTGCCAGCAGACATACAAGGGACTTCAATCAGCCCCAGCATTTT. Its protein product is CASRHTRDFNQPQHF.

The chain combines TRBV2 with TRBJ1-6; 9 bases are a match to TRBD1. J gave up 10 bases and V 6 bases, and 4 bases lay outside the gene matches. This CDR3 spans 13 amino acids. CDR1 is SNHLY and CDR2 is FYNNEI in the germline V gene. The CDR3 here is CASRRTGDSPLHF. The CDR3 DNA reads TGTGCCAGCAGGAGGACAGGGGACTCACCCCTCCACTTT.

The V call is TRBV27, the J call TRBJ2-3, with 11 positions matching TRBD2. V dropped 3 bases and J dropped 0; count of bases not matched to a gene: 11. The CDR3 sequence is 19 residues long. Germline CDR1 is MNHEY and CDR2 is SMNVEV (reference sequence). The DNA of the CDR3 is TGTGCCAGCAGTTTCTACCTACGGGGACTAGCGGCTAGCACAGATACGCAGTATTTT. Its translation is CASSFYLRGLAASTDTQYF.

This rearrangement joins TRBV5-1 to TRBJ1-2; D not resolved. Germline assignment: CDR1 SGHRS and CDR2 YFSETQ. The V end lost 1 base, the J end lost 6 bases, and 10 bases lay between the germline ends. The CDR3 has 13 amino acids. The CDR3 nucleotides read TGCGCCAGCAGCTTGTATCGGGAAAATGGCTACACCTTC. Translation: CASSLYRENGYTF.

The genes are TRBV27 and TRBJ1-6; possibly TRBD1 for D (5 bases). Germline CDR1 MNHEY, CDR2 SMNVEV (reference sequence). The germline V and J ends were trimmed by 5 bases and 4 bases, with 27 bases remaining between them. The CDR3 extends over 20 amino acids. The CDR3 is CASSRRSGTERVAYNSPLHF. The DNA for the CDR3 is TGTGCCAGCAGTCGGCGATCCGGGACGGAGAGGGTGGCGTATAATTCACCCCTCCACTTT.

The genes are TRBV27 and TRBJ1-1; no reliable D call. Germline CDR1 MNHEY, CDR2 SMNVEV (reference sequence). The CDR3 totals 13 residues. The V and J ends lost 3 bases and 5 bases respectively, with 10 bases between them. The CDR3 spells CASSFGLGTEAFF. CDR3 sequence (DNA): TGTGCCAGCAGTTTTGGACTTGGGACTGAAGCTTTCTTT.

This clone was recorded once. The CDR3 nucleotides read TGTGCCAGCAGCTTCGCAGCGGGGACCCGCGAGACCCAGTACTTC. Residues: CASSFAAGTRETQYF. The chain has TRBV7-2 and TRBJ2-5; TRBD2 agrees at 7 bases. The V and J ends lost 3 bases and 5 bases, in that order; junction bases with no gene match: 9. This CDR3 region has 15 residues. Looked up from germline, CDR1 is SGHTA and CDR2 is FQGNSA.

The chain uses TRBV7-8 and TRBJ2-5, with 11 bases matching TRBD2. Germline CDR1 and CDR2: SGHVS and FQNEAQ. The V gene end was trimmed by 4 bases and the J gene end by 1 base; junction bases not matched to a gene: 2. The CDR3 has 15 amino acids. CDR3 sequence reads: CASSSSGGIQETQYF. The CDR3 nucleotides read TGTGCCAGCAGCTCTAGCGGGGGGATCCAAGAGACCCAGTACTTC.

This clone occurred once. The chain is built from TRBV7-9 and TRBJ1-4, with 9 bases that match TRBD1. Looked up from germline, CDR1 is SEHNR and CDR2 is FQNEAQ (reference sequence). The CDR3 covers 15 residues. V was pared by 4 bases and J by 5 bases, with 5 bases of the junction left unmatched. In nucleotides, the CDR3 is TGTGCCAGCAGCTCAAGCGGGACAGGGAATGAAAAACTGTTTTTT. Translation: CASSSSGTGNEKLFF. The whole variable domain, filled in from reference TRBV7-9 and TRBJ1-4, reads DTGVSQNPRHKITKRGQNVTFRCDPISEHNRLYWYRQTLGQGPEFLTYFQNEAQLEKSRLLSDRFSAERPKGSFSTLEIQRTEQGDSAMYLCASSSSGTGNEKLFFGSGTQLSVL.

The chain combines TRBV15 with TRBJ1-4, with D perhaps TRBD1 (6 bases). Between the trimmed V and J ends, which lost 0 bases and 13 bases, there was a span of 18 bases. Germline loops: CDR1 LNHNV, CDR2 YYDKDF (reference sequence). The CDR3 is 15 amino acids. CDR3 sequence: CATSRERGGGGRLFF. The CDR3 coding sequence is TGTGCCACCAGCAGAGAAAGGGGGGGTGGAGGAAGACTGTTTTTT.

The CDR3 reads CASSQDANFYEQYF. The CDR3 DNA is TGTGCCAGCAGCCAAGACGCCAACTTCTACGAGCAGTACTTC. This chain links TRBV7-6 with TRBJ2-7; D ambiguous. The V end was cut by 5 bases, the J end by 3 bases, with 14 bases between. Germline V gene sequence: CDR1 SGHVS, CDR2 FNYEAQ. CDR3 length: 14 amino acids.

This clone showed up just a few times. V and J are TRBV18 and TRBJ1-2; perhaps TRBD1 as D (6 bases). Looked up from germline, CDR1 is KGHSH and CDR2 is LQKENI. The CDR3 length is 15 residues. Trimming took off 3 bases at V and 0 bases at J, with 11 bases between the two ends. CDR3 sequence: CASSPRTDPNYGYTF. The CDR3 DNA reads TGTGCCAGCTCACCTAGGACAGACCCTAACTATGGCTACACCTTC.

This chain connects TRBV5-4 to TRBJ1-2; D not resolved. This CDR3 has 13 residues. V was cut by 1 base and J by 4 bases, with 8 bases left in between. From germline, CDR1 is SGHNT and CDR2 YYREEE (reference sequence). CDR3 sequence reads: CASSLTGFYGYTF. DNA of the CDR3: TGTGCCAGCAGCTTGACGGGATTCTATGGCTACACCTTC.

This sequence joins TRBV11-1 and TRBJ2-5; D might be TRBD2 (6 bases). Germline V lookup: CDR1 SGHAT, CDR2 FQDESV (reference sequence). V lost 5 bases and J lost 2, with 12 bases in between. This CDR3 is 14 amino acids long. CDR3 nucleotide sequence: TGTGCCAGCAGCCCGATGGGGGGTCAAGAGACCCAGTACTTC. This encodes CASSPMGGQETQYF.